This T cell receptor beta chain was captured by sequencing in a study of T cell changes during pregnancy in multiple sclerosis. This clone showed up just once. This CDR3 is built from 15 residues. Germline V gene sequence: CDR1 MNHNY, CDR2 SVGAGI (reference sequence). The trim removed 6 bases at V and 4 bases at J, leaving 8 bases unmatched. The data were produced by immunoSEQ multiplex PCR, yet TCRdb's version contains in-frame clones alone and is incomplete. The profile shows approximately 70,000 clones, roughly nine tenths of them singletons. V usage is TRBV6-6 and J usage is TRBJ2-1; the match to TRBD2 covers 8 bases. Specimen: peripheral blood, collected in the second trimester of pregnancy. The TCR sequence derives from a female donor in good health, enrolled as a control in a pregnancy study. CDR3 protein: CASSSSASGYNEQFF. In nucleotides, the CDR3 is TGTGCCAGCAGCTCCTCGGCTAGCGGGTACAATGAGCAGTTCTTC.